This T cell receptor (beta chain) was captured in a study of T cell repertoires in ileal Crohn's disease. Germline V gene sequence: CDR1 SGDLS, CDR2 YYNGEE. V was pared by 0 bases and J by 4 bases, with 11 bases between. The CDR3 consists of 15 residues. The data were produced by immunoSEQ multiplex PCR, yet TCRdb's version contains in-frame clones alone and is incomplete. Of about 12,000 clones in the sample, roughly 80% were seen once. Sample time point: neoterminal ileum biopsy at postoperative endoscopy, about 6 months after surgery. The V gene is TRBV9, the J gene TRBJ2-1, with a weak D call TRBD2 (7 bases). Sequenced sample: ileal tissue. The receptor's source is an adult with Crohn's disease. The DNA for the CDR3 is TGTGCCAGCAGCGTAGGCGGGGGCCAGTACAATGAGCAGTTCTTC. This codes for CASSVGGGQYNEQFF.